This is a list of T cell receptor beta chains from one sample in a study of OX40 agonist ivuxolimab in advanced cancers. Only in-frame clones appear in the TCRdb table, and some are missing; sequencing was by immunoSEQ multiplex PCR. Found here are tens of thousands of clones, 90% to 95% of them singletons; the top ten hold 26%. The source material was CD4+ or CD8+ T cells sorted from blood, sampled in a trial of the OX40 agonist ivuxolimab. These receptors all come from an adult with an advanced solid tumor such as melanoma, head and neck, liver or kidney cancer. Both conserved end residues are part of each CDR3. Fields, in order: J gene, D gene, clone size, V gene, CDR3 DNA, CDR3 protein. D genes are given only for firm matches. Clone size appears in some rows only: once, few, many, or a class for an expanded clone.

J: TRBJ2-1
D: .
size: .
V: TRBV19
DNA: TGTGCCAGTCGGACGGACGAGAGCTCCTACAATGAGCAGTTCTTC
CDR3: CASRTDESSYNEQFF

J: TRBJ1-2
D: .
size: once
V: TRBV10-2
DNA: TGCGCCAGCAGTGAGTCACAGGCGCCGAGTACCTTC
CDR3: CASSESQAPSTF

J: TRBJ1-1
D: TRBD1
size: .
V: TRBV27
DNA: TGTGCCAGCAGTACTCTCCAGGGGGGCGGGAGGAACACTGAAGCTTTCTTT
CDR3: CASSTLQGGGRNTEAFF

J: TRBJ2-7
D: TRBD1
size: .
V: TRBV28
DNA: TGTGCCAGCAGTTCCGACAGGGGCGGCGAGCAGTACTTC
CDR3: CASSSDRGGEQYF

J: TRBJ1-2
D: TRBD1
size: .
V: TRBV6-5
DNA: TGTGCCAGCACCTGGACAGGGGACGGCTACACCTTC
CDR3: CASTWTGDGYTF

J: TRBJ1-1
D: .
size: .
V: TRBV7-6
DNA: TGTGCCAGCAGCTTAGTATCCGCTAGCTCGAACACTGAAGCTTTCTTT
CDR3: CASSLVSASSNTEAFF

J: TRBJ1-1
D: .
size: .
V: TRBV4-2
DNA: TGTGCCAGCAGCTCCGTCCTAACAAGTACTGAAGCTTTCTTT
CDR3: CASSSVLTSTEAFF

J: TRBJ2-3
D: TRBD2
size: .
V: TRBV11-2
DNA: TGTGCCAGCAGCTTACTAGCGGGAGGAGATACGCAGTATTTT
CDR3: CASSLLAGGDTQYF

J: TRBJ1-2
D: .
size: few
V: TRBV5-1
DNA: TGCGCCAGCAGCGGGTCGGACGATGGGTATGGCTACACCTTC
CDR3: CASSGSDDGYGYTF

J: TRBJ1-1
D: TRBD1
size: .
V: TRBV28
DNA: TGTGCCAGCAGCCCCGGAGGGGGCGCGAGAACTGAAGCTTTCTTT
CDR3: CASSPGGGARTEAFF

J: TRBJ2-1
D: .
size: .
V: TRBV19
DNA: TGTGCCAGTAGTACCATAGAAGGGGGGAATGAGCAGTTCTTC
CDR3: CASSTIEGGNEQFF

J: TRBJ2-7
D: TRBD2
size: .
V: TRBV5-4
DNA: TGTGCCAGCAGCTTGGGTAGCGGGGGCTACGAGCAGTACTTC
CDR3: CASSLGSGGYEQYF

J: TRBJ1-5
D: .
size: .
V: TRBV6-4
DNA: TGTGCCAGCGTATGGGCAGCCACCTTTCGAAATCAGCCCCAGCATTTT
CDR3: CASVWAATFRNQPQHF

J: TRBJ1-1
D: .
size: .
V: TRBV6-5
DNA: TGTGCCAGCAGTTACTCGAGGGGCACTGAAGCTTTCTTT
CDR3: CASSYSRGTEAFF

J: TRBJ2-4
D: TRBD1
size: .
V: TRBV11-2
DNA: TGTGCCAGCAGCTCCTGGACAGGGGGATTGGGCATTCAGTACTTC
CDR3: CASSSWTGGLGIQYF

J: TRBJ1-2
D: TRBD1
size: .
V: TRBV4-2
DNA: TGTGCCAGCAGCCAACCACCTGGGACAGACCACTATGGCTACACCTTC
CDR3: CASSQPPGTDHYGYTF

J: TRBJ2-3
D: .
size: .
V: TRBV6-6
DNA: TGTGCCAGCAGGCCTGCCACTGGTAACACAGATACGCAGTATTTT
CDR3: CASRPATGNTDTQYF

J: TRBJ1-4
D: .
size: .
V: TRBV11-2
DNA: TGTGCCAGCAGCCTAGGGGGGATCGATGAAAAACTGTTTTTT
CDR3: CASSLGGIDEKLFF

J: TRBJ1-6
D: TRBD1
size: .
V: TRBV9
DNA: TGTGCCAGCAGCGTAGAGAGGGACAGGGGCGCCAGCTCCTATAATTCACCCCTCCACTTT
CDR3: CASSVERDRGASSYNSPLHF

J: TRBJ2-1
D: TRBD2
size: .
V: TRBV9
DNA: TGTGCCAGCTCCCCGGGAGGAAACAATGAGCAGTTCTTC
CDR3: CASSPGGNNEQFF

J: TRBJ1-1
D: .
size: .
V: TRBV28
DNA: TGTGCCAGCAGTTTGGGACCTCTGGAGTTGGACACTGAAGCTTTCTTT
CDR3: CASSLGPLELDTEAFF

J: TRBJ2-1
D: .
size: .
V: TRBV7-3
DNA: TGTGCCAGCAGCTTAAACCGGGGTCCCTCCTACAATGAGCAGTTCTTC
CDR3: CASSLNRGPSYNEQFF

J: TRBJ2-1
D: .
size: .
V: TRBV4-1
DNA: TGCGCCAGCACCGACGCGGGGAGGGGGCGATTCGATGAGCAGTTCTTC
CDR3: CASTDAGRGRFDEQFF

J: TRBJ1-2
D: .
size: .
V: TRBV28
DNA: TGTGCCAGCAGTTCCACAGGGAGCGGCTATGGCTACACCTTC
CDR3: CASSSTGSGYGYTF

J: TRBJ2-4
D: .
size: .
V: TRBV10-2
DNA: TGCGCCAGCACCGAAGCAGGAGAAAGCAAAAACATTCAGTACTTC
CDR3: CASTEAGESKNIQYF

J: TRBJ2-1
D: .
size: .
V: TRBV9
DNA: TGTGCCAGCAGCGTAGGTATGGGGGGTCCCTACAATGAGCAGTTCTTC
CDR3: CASSVGMGGPYNEQFF

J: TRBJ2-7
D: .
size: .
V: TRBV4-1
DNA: TGCGCCAGCAGCCAACGATTTTCTTACGAGCAGTACTTC
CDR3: CASSQRFSYEQYF

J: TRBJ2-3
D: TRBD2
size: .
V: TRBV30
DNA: TGTGCCTGGAGTGGCACGGGGACGGGGGAGGGCCTCTACTTCAGCACAGATACGCAGTATTTT
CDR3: CAWSGTGTGEGLYFSTDTQYF

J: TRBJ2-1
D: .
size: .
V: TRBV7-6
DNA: TGTGCCAGCAGTCCGCCGGGACACCTAAATGAGCAGTTCTTC
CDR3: CASSPPGHLNEQFF

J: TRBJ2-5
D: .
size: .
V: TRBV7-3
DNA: TGTGCCAGCAGCATAGGACCTCCTCAGTACTTC
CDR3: CASSIGPPQYF

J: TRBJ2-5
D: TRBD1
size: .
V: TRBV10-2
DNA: TGCGCCAGCACTGATCGACAGGGGGTGAGCGAGACCCAGTACTTC
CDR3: CASTDRQGVSETQYF

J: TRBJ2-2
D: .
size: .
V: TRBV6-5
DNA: TGTGCCAGCAGTTACTCGACTAGCGGGGAGCTGTTTTTT
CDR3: CASSYSTSGELFF

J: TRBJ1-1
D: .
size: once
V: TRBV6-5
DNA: TGTGCCAGCAGTTACCAGGGTGGCACTGAAGCTTTCTTT
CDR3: CASSYQGGTEAFF

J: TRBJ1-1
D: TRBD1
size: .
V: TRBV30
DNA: TGTGCCTGGAGTGAACCGGACAGGTTGAACACTGAAGCTTTCTTT
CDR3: CAWSEPDRLNTEAFF

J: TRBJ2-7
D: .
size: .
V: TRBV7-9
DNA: TGTGCCAGCAGCCGAGCCTCTGACCTATACGAGCAGTACTTC
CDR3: CASSRASDLYEQYF

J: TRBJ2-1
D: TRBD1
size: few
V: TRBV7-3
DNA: TGTGCCAGCAGTTCCGGGACAGGCCTCAATGAGCAGTTCTTC
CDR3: CASSSGTGLNEQFF

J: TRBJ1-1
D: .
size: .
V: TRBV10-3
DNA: TGTGCCATCGGGTCGAACACTGAAGCTTTCTTT
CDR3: CAIGSNTEAFF

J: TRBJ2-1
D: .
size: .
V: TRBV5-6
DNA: TGTGCCAGCAGCTTCGAGGGATCAAGCGGGCCCCCCGGCAATGAGCAGTTCTTC
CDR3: CASSFEGSSGPPGNEQFF

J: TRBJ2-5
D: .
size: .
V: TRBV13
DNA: TGTGCCAGCAGAAGAGGGGGGATCGAGACCCAGTACTTC
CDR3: CASRRGGIETQYF

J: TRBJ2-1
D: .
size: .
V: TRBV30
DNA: TGTGCCTGGAGTGGTTTTCAGACCTACAATGAGCAGTTCTTC
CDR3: CAWSGFQTYNEQFF

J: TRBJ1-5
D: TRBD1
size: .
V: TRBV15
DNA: TGTGCCACCAGTCGACAGGGCAAGGGGCAGCCCCAGCATTTT
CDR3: CATSRQGKGQPQHF

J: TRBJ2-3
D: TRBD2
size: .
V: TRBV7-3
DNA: TGTGCCAGCAGCTTATGGGCTAGCGGCCCCACAGATACGCAGTATTTT
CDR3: CASSLWASGPTDTQYF

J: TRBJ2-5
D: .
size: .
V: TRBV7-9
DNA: TGTGCCAGCAACTCTCGGGAGTCGGAGACCCAGTACTTC
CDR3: CASNSRESETQYF

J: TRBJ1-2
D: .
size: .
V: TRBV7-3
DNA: TGTGCCAGCAGCCCCGTCCCGGACACAAACCATGGCTACACCTTC
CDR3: CASSPVPDTNHGYTF